The present TCR beta chain was sequenced within a study of T-cell reconstitution after alpha-beta-depleted transplantation in children (dated by TCRdb to 2016 to 2018). Regarding the study in general: T-cell immune reconstitution after TCRalphabeta/CD19-depleted allogeneic hematopoietic cell transplantation in children was quantitatively tracked in the study by means of TCR repertoire profiling. Beyond this particular receptor, the publication reports: Apparently early alphabetaT-cell count recovery about two months after transplant reportedly relied on only several hundred rapidly expanded clones derived from non-depleted graft cells. The high TCRbeta diversity at day 60 in some patients was ascribed to recipient T cells and intrathymic progenitors that had survived conditioning. The frequencies of hyperexpanded clones fell over the following months, and after one year, T-cell counts and TCRbeta diversity were mostly attributed to newly produced T cells.

Library prep was done by PCR. The sequencing machine was an Illumina HiSeq 2500. TCR library preparation used molecular barcoding, with unique molecular identifiers applied to normalize quantification of the TCRbeta repertoire. Using fastp at Q25 and MiXCR, TCRdb reprocessed the public reads and kept productive beta chains. CDR3 protein duplicates are merged, each entry listing the most common genes and DNA. Counted in this sample were almost 500,000 distinct CDR3 sequences; approximately 10% of them appeared once. The ten largest clones represent around 2% of the sample. This clonotype has a count of ten or more. Its recognized antigen is unknown. No per-base quality is available; no much larger clone lies one base away. The treatment or condition tag for this specimen amounts to: allogeneic hematopoietic cell transplantation with graft depleted of TCRalphabeta T cells and CD19 B cells. The children who served as transplant recipients had been given grafts of TCRalphabeta/CD19-depleted allogeneic hematopoietic cells.

This sequence was found in a child aged 2-15 years with inherited bone marrow failure, due to receive a stem cell transplant. This specimen consisted of PBMCs, obtained before TCRalphabeta/CD19-depleted stem cell transplant.

The CDR3 has the sequence CASSKLTSGIYNEQFF. The DNA is as follows: TGTGCCAGCAGCAAACTCACTAGCGGGATTTACAATGAGCAGTTCTTC. The chain couples TRBV7-9 to TRBJ2-1; 10 bases in the junction line up with TRBD2. Its CDR3 holds 16 amino acids, cysteine through phenylalanine. CDR3 DNA only is kept here, 48 bases in frame from base 1. V is cut back by 5 bases and J by 4 bases, with 8 bases in the junction unmatched. CDR1 SEHNR and CDR2 FQNEAQ are derived from the germline V gene (reference sequence).